This entry is about one T cell receptor beta chain. No antigen is known for it. This sample stems from a study of T-cell memory formation after mild COVID-19. Study-level background: There were largely donor-specific TCR clusters. Study findings and constraints: Clones shrinking from day 15 to 85 showed even CD4/CD8 mixes; later expanders tilted CD4+. Among contracting clones, CD4+ were mainly CM/EM and CD8+ enriched in EMRA.

Trimming shortened V by 1 base and J by 6 bases, and 9 bases separated the two germline ends. The CDR3 totals 13 residues. UMIs and sample barcodes were carried by the TCR alpha and TCR beta cDNA libraries that 5'RACE produced using constant-segment primers. Each CDR3 protein gets one entry after TCRdb re-called the 5' RACE reads with MiXCR. The sample holds about 610,000 distinct CDR3 sequences, about 18% seen once. The specimen sequenced was PBMCs or a T cell subset sorted from them (not recorded which). V and J are TRBV12-3 or TRBV12-4 and TRBJ1-1; no definite D call. The source is an adult woman who had mild COVID-19 (a few samples of this study predate the infection). Cell type and time point are not known. The CDR3 nucleotides read TGTGCCAGCAGTTTAGGGACCGGGGCTGAAGCTTTCTTT. Its protein product is CASSLGTGAEAFF.